This T cell receptor beta chain was observed in a study of blood T cell repertoires in COVID-19. Study context: Specimens from acute and convalescent COVID-19 originated in the United States, Italy and Spain. In each case, the material was cDNA or gDNA derived from T cells, B-cell-depleted T cells, or PBMCs.

In the authors' methods: Amplification of reference gene primers provided the estimated nucleated cell counts. Some clones are missing from TCRdb's copy, which holds only in-frame ones; the method was immunoSEQ multiplex PCR. Clone size and V and J calls were adopted from that table, with D and trimming inferred from the DNA. In the table there are 150,000 to 200,000 clones, about 90% of which are singletons. The CDR3 is 13 amino acids. Germline assignment: CDR1 SGHTA and CDR2 FQGNSA. J lost 8 bases, V lost 5 bases, and 8 bases had no gene match. Sequenced material: peripheral blood. This sequence joins TRBV7-2 and TRBJ1-2, with 7 bases matching TRBD1. The receptor was isolated from a woman between 65 and 79 years old with acute or convalescent COVID-19. The CDR3 coding sequence is TGTGCCAGCAGCCCCGAGACAGGGATCGGCTACACCTTC. Amino acid sequence: CASSPETGIGYTF.